This T cell receptor (beta chain) was recovered during a study of CD8 T cells in Susac syndrome. This clonotype has a single count. This CDR3 has 16 amino acids. Trimming took 0 bases from V and 6 from J, leaving 17 bases between them. Germline CDR1 MNHNS, CDR2 SASEGT. A quantity of about 0.5 to 1 ug RNA underwent reverse transcription using random hexamers. Coverage of TCR beta CDR3 amplification by immunoSEQ multiplex PCR extended to 54 Vbeta and 13 Jbeta. TCRdb recomputed calls from the immunoSEQ multiplex PCR reads with MiXCR, one row per CDR3 protein. Of approximately 180,000 distinct CDR3 sequences in the sample, roughly 92% are singletons; the top ten hold roughly 0.098%. TCR beta sequences were obtained from blood CD8+ and CD4+ T cells. Stable or active relapsing-remitting multiple sclerosis, untreated and meeting revised McDonald criteria, defined the controls.

The sequence was collected from a human donor with multiple sclerosis. The chain couples TRBV6-1 to TRBJ1-2, with D possibly being TRBD1 (5 bases). The specimen was CD4+ T cells from PBMCs. CDR3 loop: CASSEALLGQGHGYTF. In DNA form, the CDR3 reads TGTGCCAGCAGTGAAGCGCTTCTGGGTCAGGGTCATGGCTACACCTTC.